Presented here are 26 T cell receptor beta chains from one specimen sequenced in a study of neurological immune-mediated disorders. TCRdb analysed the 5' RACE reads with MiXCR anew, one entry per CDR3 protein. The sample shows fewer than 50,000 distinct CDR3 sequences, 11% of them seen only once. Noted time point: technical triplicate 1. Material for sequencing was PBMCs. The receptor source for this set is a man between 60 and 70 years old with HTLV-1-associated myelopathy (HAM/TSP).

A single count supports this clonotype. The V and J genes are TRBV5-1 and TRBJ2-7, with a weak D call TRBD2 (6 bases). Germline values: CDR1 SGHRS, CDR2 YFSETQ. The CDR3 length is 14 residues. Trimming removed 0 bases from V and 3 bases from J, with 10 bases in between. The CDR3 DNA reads TGCGCCAGCAGCTTGGTAGGCGGGGACTACGAGCAGTACTTC. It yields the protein CASSLVGGDYEQYF.

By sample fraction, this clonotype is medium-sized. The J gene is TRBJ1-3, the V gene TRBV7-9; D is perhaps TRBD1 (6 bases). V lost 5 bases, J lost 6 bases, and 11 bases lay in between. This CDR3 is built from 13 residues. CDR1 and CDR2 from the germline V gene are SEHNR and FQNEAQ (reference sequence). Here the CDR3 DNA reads TGTGCCAGCAGCCCCAACAGGGAAAACACCATATATTTT. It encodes CASSPNRENTIYF.

Here the CDR3 DNA reads TGTGCCAGCAGGGACTTAGGGGGTCACACAGATACGCAGTATTTT. Protein product: CASRDLGGHTDTQYF. This chain connects TRBV28 to TRBJ2-3; TRBD1 is a possible D gene (6 bases). Germline V gene data show CDR1 as MDHEN and CDR2 as SYDVKM. V was cut by 6 bases and J by 2 bases, with 15 bases left in between. The CDR3 covers 15 residues.

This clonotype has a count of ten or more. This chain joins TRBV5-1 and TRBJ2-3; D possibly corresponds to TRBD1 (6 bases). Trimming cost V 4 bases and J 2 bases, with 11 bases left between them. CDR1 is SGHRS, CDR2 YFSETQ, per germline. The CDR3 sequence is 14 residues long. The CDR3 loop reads CASSPGQNTDTQYF. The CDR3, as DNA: TGCGCCAGCAGCCCAGGACAGAACACAGATACGCAGTATTTT.

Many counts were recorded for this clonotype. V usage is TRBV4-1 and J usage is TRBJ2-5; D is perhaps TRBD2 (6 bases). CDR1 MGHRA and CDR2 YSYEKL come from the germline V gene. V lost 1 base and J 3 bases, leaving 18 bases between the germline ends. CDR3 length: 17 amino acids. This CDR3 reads CASSQAWGVVVEETQYF. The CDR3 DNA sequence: TGCGCCAGCAGCCAAGCATGGGGGGTGGTGGTGGAAGAGACCCAGTACTTC.

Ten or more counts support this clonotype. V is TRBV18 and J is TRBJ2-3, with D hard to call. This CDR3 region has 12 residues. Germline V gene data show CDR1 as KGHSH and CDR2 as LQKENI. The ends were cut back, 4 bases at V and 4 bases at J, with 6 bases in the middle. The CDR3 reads CASSLKADTQYF. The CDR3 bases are TGTGCCAGCTCACTAAAGGCAGATACGCAGTATTTT. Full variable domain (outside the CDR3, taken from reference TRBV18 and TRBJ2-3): NAGVMQNPRHLVRRRGQEARLRCSPMKGHSHVYWYRQLPEEGLKFMVYLQKENIIDESGMPKERFSAEFPKEGPSILRIQQVVRGDSAAYFCASSLKADTQYFGPGTRLTVL.

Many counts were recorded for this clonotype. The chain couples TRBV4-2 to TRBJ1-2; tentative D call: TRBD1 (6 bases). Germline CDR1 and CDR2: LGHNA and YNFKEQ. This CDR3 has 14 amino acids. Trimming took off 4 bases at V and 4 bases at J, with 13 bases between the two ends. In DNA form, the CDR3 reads TGTGCCAGCAGCCCCCCAGGGGCTATCTATGGCTACACCTTC. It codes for CASSPPGAIYGYTF.

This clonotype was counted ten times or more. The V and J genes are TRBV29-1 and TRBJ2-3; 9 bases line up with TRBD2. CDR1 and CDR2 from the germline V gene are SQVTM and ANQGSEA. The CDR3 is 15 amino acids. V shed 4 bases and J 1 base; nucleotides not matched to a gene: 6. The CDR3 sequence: CSVGGAGGGTDTQYF. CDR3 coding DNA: TGCAGCGTTGGAGGCGCGGGAGGGGGCACAGATACGCAGTATTTT.

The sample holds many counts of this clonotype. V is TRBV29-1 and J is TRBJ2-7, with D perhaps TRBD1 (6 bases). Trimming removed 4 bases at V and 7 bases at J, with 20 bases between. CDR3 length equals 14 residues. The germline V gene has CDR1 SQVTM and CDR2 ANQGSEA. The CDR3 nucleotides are TGCAGCGTTGGGGGGTCAGGGGCGTTGCGGGAGCAGTACTTC. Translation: CSVGGSGALREQYF.

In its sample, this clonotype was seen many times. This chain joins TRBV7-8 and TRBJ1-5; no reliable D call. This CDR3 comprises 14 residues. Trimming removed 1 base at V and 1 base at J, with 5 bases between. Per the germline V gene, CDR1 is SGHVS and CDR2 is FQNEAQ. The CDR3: CASSLGLSNQPQHF. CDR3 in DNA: TGTGCCAGCAGCTTAGGATTGAGCAATCAGCCCCAGCATTTT. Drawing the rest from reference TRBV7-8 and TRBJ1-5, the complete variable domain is GAGVSQSPRYKVAKRGQDVALRCDPISGHVSLFWYQQALGQGPEFLTYFQNEAQLDKSGLPSDRFFAERPEGSVSTLKIQRTQQEDSAVYLCASSLGLSNQPQHFGDGTRLSIL.

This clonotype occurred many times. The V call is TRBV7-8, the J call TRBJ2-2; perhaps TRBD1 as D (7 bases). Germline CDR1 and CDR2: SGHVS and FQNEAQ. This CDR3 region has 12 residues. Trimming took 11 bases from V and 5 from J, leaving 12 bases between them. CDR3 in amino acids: CALEGATGELFF. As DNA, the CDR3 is TGTGCCCTGGAGGGGGCAACCGGGGAGCTGTTTTTT.

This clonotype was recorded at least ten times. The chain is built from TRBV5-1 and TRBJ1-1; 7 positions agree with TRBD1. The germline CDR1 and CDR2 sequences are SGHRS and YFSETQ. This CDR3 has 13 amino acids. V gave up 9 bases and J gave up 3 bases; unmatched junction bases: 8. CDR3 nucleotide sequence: TGCGCCATCAGGGGAACAGGGGACACTGAAGCTTTCTTT. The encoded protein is CAIRGTGDTEAFF.

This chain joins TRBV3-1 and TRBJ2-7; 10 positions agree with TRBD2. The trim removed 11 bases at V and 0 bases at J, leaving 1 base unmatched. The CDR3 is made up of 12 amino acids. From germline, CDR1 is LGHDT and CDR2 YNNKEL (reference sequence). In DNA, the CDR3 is TGTGCCGCTAGCGGGAGCTCCTACGAGCAGTACTTC. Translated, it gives CAASGSSYEQYF.

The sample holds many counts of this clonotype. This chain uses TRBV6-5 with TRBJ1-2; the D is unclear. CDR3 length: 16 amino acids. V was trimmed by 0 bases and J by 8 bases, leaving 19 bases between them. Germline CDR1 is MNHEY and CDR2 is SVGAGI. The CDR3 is CASSYSSVGLVDGYTF. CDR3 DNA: TGTGCCAGCAGTTACTCGTCGGTAGGATTAGTAGACGGCTACACCTTC.

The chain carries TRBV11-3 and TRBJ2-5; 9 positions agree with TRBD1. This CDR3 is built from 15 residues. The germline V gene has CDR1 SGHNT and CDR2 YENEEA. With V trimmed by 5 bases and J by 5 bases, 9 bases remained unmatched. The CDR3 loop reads CASSPRTGAEETQYF. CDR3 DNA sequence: TGTGCCAGCAGCCCGAGGACAGGGGCGGAGGAGACCCAGTACTTC.

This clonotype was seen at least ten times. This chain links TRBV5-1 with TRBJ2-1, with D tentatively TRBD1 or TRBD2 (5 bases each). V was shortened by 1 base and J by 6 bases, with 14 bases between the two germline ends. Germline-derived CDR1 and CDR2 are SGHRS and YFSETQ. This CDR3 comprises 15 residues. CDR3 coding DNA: TGCGCCAGCAGCTTGTCAGGGAGCCTGGGCAATGAGCAGTTCTTC. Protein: CASSLSGSLGNEQFF.

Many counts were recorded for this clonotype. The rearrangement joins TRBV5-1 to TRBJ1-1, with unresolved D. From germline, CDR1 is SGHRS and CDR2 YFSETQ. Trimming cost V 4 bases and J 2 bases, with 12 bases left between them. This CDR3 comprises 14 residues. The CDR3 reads CASSLPGPNTEAFF. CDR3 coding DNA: TGCGCCAGCAGCCTCCCGGGTCCTAACACTGAAGCTTTCTTT.

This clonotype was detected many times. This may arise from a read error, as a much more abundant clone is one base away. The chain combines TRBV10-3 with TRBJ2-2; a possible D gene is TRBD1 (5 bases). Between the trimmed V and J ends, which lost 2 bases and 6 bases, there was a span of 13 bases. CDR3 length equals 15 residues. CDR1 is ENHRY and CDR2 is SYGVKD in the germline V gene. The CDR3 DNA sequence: TGTGCCATCAGTGAGACAAGGGGCGCATCCGGGGAGCTGTTTTTT. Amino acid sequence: CAISETRGASGELFF.

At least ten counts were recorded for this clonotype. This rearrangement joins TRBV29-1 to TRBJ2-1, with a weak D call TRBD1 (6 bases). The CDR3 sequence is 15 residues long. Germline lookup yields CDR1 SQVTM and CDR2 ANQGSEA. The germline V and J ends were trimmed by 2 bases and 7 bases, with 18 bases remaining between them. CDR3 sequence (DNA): TGCAGCGTTGAAAGGGACACCCGATTGCGGAATGAGCAGTTCTTC. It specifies CSVERDTRLRNEQFF.

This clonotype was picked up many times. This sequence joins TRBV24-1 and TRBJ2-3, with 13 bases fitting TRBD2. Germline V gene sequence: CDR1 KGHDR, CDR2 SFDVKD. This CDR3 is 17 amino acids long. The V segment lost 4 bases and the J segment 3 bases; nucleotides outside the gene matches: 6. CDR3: CATSDPRTSGSTDTQYF. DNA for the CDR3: TGTGCCACCAGTGACCCTAGGACTAGCGGGAGTACAGATACGCAGTATTTT.

DNA for the CDR3: TGCGCCAGCAGCCAAGATCTCCAGCCGAACGAGCAGTACTTC. Translated, it gives CASSQDLQPNEQYF. The V gene is TRBV4-3, the J gene TRBJ2-7; D is unclear. The length of the CDR3 is 14 residues. CDR1 is LGHNA and CDR2 is YSLEER in the germline V gene. Trimming removed 0 bases at V and 5 bases at J, with 11 bases between.

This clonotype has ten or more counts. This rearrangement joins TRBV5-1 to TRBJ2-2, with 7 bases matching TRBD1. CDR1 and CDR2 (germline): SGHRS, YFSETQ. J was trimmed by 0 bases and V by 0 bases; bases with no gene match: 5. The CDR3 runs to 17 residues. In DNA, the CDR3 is TGCGCCAGCAGCTTGGCCACAGGGGTTCCGAACACCGGGGAGCTGTTTTTT. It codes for CASSLATGVPNTGELFF.

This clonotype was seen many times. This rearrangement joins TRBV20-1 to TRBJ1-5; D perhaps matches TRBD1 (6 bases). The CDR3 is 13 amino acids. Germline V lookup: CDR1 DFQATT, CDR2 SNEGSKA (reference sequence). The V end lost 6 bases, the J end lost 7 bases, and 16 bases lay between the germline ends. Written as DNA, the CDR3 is TGCAGTGCCGGGCAGGGGCGAGGGCAGCCCCAGCATTTT. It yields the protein CSAGQGRGQPQHF.

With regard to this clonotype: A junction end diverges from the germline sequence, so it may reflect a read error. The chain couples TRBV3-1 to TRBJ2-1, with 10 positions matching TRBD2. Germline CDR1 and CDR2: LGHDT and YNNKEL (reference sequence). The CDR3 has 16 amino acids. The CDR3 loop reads CSSSRLAGGSYNEQFF. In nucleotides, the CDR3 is TGCTCCAGCAGCCGATTAGCGGGGGGATCTTACAATGAGCAGTTCTTC.

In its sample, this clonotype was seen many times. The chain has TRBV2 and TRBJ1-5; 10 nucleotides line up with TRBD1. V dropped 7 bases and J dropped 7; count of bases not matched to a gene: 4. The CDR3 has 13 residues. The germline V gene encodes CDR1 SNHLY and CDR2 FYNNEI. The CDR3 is CASTEGQGQPQHF. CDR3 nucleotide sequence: TGTGCCAGCACGGAGGGACAGGGGCAGCCCCAGCATTTT.

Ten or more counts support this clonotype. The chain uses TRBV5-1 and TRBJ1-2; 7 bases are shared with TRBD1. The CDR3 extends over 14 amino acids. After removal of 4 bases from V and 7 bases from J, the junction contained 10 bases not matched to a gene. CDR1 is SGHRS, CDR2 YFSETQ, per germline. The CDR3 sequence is CASSHEQGRSGYTF. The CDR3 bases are TGCGCCAGCAGCCATGAACAGGGGCGTTCTGGCTACACCTTC.